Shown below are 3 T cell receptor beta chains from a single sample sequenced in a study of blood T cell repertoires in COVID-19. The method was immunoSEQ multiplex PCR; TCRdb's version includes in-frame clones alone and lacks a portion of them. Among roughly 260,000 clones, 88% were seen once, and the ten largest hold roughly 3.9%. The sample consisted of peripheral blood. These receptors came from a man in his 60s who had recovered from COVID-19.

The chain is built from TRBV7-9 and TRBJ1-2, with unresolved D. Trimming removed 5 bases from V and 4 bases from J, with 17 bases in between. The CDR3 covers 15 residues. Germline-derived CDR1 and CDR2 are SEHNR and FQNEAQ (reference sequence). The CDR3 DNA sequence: TGTGCCAGCAGCACCCCTCACCCGGGAGCCTATGGCTACACCTTC. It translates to CASSTPHPGAYGYTF.

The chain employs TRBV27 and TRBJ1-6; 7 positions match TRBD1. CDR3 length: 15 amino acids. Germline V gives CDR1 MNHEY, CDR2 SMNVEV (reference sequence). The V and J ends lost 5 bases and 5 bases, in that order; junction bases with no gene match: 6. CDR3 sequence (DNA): TGTGCCAGCAGTCCCCAACAGGGGAATAATTCACCCCTCCACTTT. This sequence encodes CASSPQQGNNSPLHF.

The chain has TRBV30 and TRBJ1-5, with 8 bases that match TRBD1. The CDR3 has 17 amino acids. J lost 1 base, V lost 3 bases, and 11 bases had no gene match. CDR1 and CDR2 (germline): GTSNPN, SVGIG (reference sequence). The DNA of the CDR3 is TGTGCCTGGAGGCCAGGACAGGGACAGGTAAGCAATCAGCCCCAGCATTTT. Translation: CAWRPGQGQVSNQPQHF.